The 13 T cell receptor beta chains given below trace back to one sample, sequenced in a study of shared clonotypes between healthy human individuals. TCRdb keeps only in-frame clones here, not all; method: immunoSEQ multiplex PCR. The sample shows a few hundred thousand clones, around 87% of them seen only once. Sample: memory CD8+ T cells sorted from blood. Specified subset: CD45RO+ cells pooled with CCR7-negative TemRA cells. These receptor sequences come from a man younger than 35 in good health.

This clone appeared many times. V usage is TRBV7-9 and J usage is TRBJ2-2; TRBD1 agrees at 9 bases. Germline values: CDR1 SEHNR, CDR2 FQNEAQ (reference sequence). The CDR3 is 11 residues long. The junction had 3 bases not matched to a gene; V was cut back by 4 bases and J by 15 bases. The CDR3 sequence: CASSWDRVMFF. CDR3 sequence (DNA): TGTGCCAGCAGCTGGGACAGGGTGATGTTTTTT. Looking up the rest from reference TRBV7-9 and TRBJ2-2 gives the full variable domain: DTGVSQNPRHKITKRGQNVTFRCDPISEHNRLYWYRQTLGQGPEFLTYFQNEAQLEKSRLLSDRFSAERPKGSFSTLEIQRTEQGDSAMYLCASSWDRVMFFGEGSRLTVL.

V and J are TRBV28 and TRBJ2-5, with 9 bases aligning to TRBD1. CDR3 size: 19 residues. Germline V gene data show CDR1 as MDHEN and CDR2 as SYDVKM. Trimming cost V 6 bases and J 3 bases; bases outside gene matches: 20. The CDR3 nucleotides are TGTGCCAGCAGGTTTAGCTCCTATAACAGGGGGCAAAGAGAAGAGACCCAGTACTTC. Translation gives CASRFSSYNRGQREETQYF.

The V call is TRBV6-5, the J call TRBJ1-2; maybe TRBD1 (6 bases). The CDR3 length is 13 residues. Germline CDR1 MNHEY, CDR2 SVGAGI. The V end lost 5 bases, the J end lost 8 bases, and 15 bases lay between the germline ends. The CDR3 bases are TGTGCCAGCAGTGACCCTGGGGGGCAAGGCTACACCTTC. Its protein product is CASSDPGGQGYTF.

The chain combines TRBV4-1 with TRBJ2-5; TRBD2 is a possible D gene (5 bases). Trimming removed 0 bases from V and 3 bases from J, with 8 bases in between. Germline assignment: CDR1 MGHRA and CDR2 YSYEKL. The CDR3 contains 14 residues. In nucleotides, the CDR3 is TGCGCCAGCAGCCAAGAACTAGGGAAAGAGACCCAGTACTTC. Translating gives CASSQELGKETQYF.

The chain joins TRBV5-1 to TRBJ2-2, with D perhaps TRBD1 or TRBD2 (5 bases each). The CDR3 contains 16 residues. With 1 base removed from V and 7 bases from J, the gap between germline ends came to 17 bases. Germline CDR1 and CDR2: SGHRS and YFSETQ. The CDR3 spells CASSLRLSGPVGELFF. Written as DNA, the CDR3 is TGCGCCAGCAGCTTGAGACTGTCGGGGCCGGTCGGGGAGCTGTTTTTT.

The V and J genes are TRBV30 and TRBJ1-4, with D perhaps matching TRBD1 (5 bases). The V end was cut by 2 bases, the J end by 4 bases, with 11 bases between. CDR3 length: 14 residues. The germline V gene has CDR1 GTSNPN and CDR2 SVGIG (reference sequence). The CDR3 loop is CAWSPDSINEKLFF. DNA for the CDR3: TGTGCCTGGAGTCCCGACAGCATTAATGAAAAACTGTTTTTT. Full variable domain (outside the CDR3, taken from reference TRBV30 and TRBJ1-4): SQTIHQWPATLVQPVGSPLSLECTVEGTSNPNLYWYRQAAGRGLQLLFYSVGIGQISSEVPQNLSASRPQDRQFILSSKKLLLSDSGFYLCAWSPDSINEKLFFGSGTQLSVL.

The chain links TRBV7-9 to TRBJ1-5, with D hard to call. Trimming shortened V by 5 bases and J by 4 bases, and 12 bases separated the two germline ends. Per germline, CDR1 SEHNR and CDR2 FQNEAQ (reference sequence). The CDR3 is made up of 14 amino acids. This chain's CDR3 is CASSPFGRNQPQHF. The DNA for the CDR3 is TGTGCCAGCAGCCCCTTCGGGCGAAATCAGCCCCAGCATTTT. The variable domain in full, with the rest retrieved from reference TRBV7-9 and TRBJ1-5, is DTGVSQNPRHKITKRGQNVTFRCDPISEHNRLYWYRQTLGQGPEFLTYFQNEAQLEKSRLLSDRFSAERPKGSFSTLEIQRTEQGDSAMYLCASSPFGRNQPQHFGDGTRLSIL.

The chain employs TRBV9 and TRBJ2-1; no definite D call. The CDR3 has 14 residues. Germline V gene sequence: CDR1 SGDLS, CDR2 YYNGEE. V was trimmed by 0 bases and J by 6 bases, leaving 10 bases between them. CDR3 coding DNA: TGTGCCAGCAGCGTAGCTGGCACGGGCAATGAGCAGTTCTTC. Protein product: CASSVAGTGNEQFF.

The V and J genes are TRBV11-3 and TRBJ2-1; D is unresolved. Germline V gene sequence: CDR1 SGHNT, CDR2 YENEEA. Trimming took off 4 bases at V and 0 bases at J, with 13 bases between the two ends. The CDR3 covers 16 residues. CDR3 bases: TGTGCCAGCAGCTCAAGCGCAGGTAGCTCCTACAATGAGCAGTTCTTC. It translates to CASSSSAGSSYNEQFF. The full variable domain, its missing parts supplied by reference TRBV11-3 and TRBJ2-1, is EAGVVQSPRYKIIEKKQPVAFWCNPISGHNTLYWYLQNLGQGPELLIRYENEEAVDDSQLPKDRFSAERLKGVDSTLKIQPAELGDSAVYLCASSSSAGSSYNEQFFGPGTRLTVL.

The chain combines TRBV7-9 with TRBJ2-1; 12 positions match TRBD2. CDR1 SEHNR and CDR2 FQNEAQ come from the germline V gene (reference sequence). The CDR3 spans 16 residues. V trimming: 6 bases; J trimming: 8 bases; junction bases outside the gene matches: 11. CDR3 sequence (DNA): TGTGCCAGCAGTCCCCGACTAGCGGGAGTCGAGGATGAGCAGTTCTTC. Translated: CASSPRLAGVEDEQFF.

This clone was picked up a small number of times. CDR3 bases: TGTGCCAGAGGAGGGGCTAACTATGGCTACACCTTC. As protein: CARGGANYGYTF. This chain uses TRBV21-1 with TRBJ1-2. TRBV21-1 is marked as a pseudogene. The CDR3 has 12 amino acids.

This chain uses TRBV4-1 with TRBJ2-7; TRBD2 is a possible D gene (6 bases). CDR3 length: 15 amino acids. V gave up 3 bases and J gave up 0 bases, with 12 bases separating them. CDR1 is MGHRA and CDR2 is YSYEKL in the germline V gene. CDR3 nucleotide sequence: TGCGCCAGCAGCCACAAAGTGACTAGCTCCTACGAGCAGTACTTC. Its protein is CASSHKVTSSYEQYF.

V usage is TRBV5-6 and J usage is TRBJ1-5; tentative D call: TRBD1 (5 bases). The CDR3 is 14 residues long. V was pared by 2 bases and J by 5 bases, with 11 bases between. Germline CDR1 and CDR2: SGHDT and YYEEEE. This CDR3 reads CASSFGGSDQPQHF. As DNA, the CDR3 is TGTGCCAGCAGCTTCGGGGGTAGTGATCAGCCCCAGCATTTT.